This T cell receptor beta chain was recorded in a study of graft-versus-host responses after intestinal transplantation. Worth noting for this clone: Its antigen is unknown.

Assay used: immunoSEQ multiplex PCR; TCRdb lists only in-frame clones, some missing. The data hold about 73,000 clones, with around 90% observed a single time. Study conclusions and caveats: Recipient bone marrow held GvH clones, some seen earlier in ileum or blood.

Germline assignment: CDR1 LNHDA and CDR2 SQIVND (reference sequence). The CDR3 runs 16 residues. V shed 2 bases and J shed 0 bases, with 11 bases lying between them. The receptor was isolated from a human donor who was the organ donor for an intestinal transplant. The chain couples TRBV19 to TRBJ1-5; D is unresolved. The source material was unstimulated CD8+ T cells sorted from spleen or lymph node cells, sampled before transplant. CDR3: CASSIPGIYSNQPQHF. In DNA, the CDR3 is TGTGCCAGTAGTATACCGGGAATCTATAGCAATCAGCCCCAGCATTTT.